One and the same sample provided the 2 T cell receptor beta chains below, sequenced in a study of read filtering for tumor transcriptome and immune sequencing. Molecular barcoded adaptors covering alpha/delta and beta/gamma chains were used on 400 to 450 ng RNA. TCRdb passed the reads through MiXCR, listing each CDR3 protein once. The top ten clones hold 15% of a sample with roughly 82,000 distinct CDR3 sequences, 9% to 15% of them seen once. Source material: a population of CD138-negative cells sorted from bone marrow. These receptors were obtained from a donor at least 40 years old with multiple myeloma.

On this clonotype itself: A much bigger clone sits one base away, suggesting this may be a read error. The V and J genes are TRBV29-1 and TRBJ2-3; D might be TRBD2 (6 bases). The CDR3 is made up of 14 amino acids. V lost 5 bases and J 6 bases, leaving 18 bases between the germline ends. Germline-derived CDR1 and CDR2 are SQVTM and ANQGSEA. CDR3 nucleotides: TGCAGCGTTCCAGGCGGGACCGGGCGGGATACGCAGTATTTT. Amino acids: CSVPGGTGRDTQYF.

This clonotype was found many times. CDR3 in DNA: TGTGCCAGCACCCTGAAGGGGACAGGGGAGTACGAGCAGTACTTC. This translates into CASTLKGTGEYEQYF. The chain recombines TRBV2 with TRBJ2-7; TRBD1 matches 10 bases. The germline V gene encodes CDR1 SNHLY and CDR2 FYNNEI. V shed 7 bases and J 4 bases; nucleotides not matched to a gene: 10. This CDR3 spans 15 amino acids.